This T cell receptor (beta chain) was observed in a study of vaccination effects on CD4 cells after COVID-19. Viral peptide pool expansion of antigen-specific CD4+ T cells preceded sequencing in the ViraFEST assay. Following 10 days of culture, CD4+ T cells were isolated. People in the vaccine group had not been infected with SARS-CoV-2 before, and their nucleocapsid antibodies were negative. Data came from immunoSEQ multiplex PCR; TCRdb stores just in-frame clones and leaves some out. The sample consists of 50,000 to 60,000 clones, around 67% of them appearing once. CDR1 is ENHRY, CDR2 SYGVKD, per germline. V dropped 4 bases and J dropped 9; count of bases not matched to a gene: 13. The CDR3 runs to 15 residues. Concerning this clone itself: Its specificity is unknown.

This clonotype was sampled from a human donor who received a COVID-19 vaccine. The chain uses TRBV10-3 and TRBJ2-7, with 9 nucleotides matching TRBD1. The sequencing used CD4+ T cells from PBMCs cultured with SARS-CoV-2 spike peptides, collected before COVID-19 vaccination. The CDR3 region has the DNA TGTGCCATCAGTGGCACCTCGGGACAGGGCTCCGGGCAGTACTTC. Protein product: CAISGTSGQGSGQYF.